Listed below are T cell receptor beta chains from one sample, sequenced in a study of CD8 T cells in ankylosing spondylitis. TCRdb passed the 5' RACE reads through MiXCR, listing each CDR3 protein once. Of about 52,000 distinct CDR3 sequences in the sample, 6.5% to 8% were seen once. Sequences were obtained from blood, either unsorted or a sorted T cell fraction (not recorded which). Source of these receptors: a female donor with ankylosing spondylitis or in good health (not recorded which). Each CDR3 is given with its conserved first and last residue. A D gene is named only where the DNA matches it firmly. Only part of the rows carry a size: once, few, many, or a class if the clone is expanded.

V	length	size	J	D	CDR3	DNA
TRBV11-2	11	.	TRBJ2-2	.	CASSPYGELFF	TGTGCCAGCAGCCCATACGGGGAGCTGTTTTTT
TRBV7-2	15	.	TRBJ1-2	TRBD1	CASSQSTDRGYGYTF	TGTGCCAGCAGCCAATCAACTGACAGGGGATATGGCTACACCTTC
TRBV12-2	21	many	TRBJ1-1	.	CASRLVEGPVPPPEVNTEAFF	TGTGCAAGTCGCTTAGTTGAGGGTCCAGTTCCTCCCCCTGAGGTGAACACTGAAGCTTTCTTT
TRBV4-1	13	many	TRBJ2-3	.	CASSQDETDTQYF	TGCGCCAGCAGCCAAGATGAGACAGATACGCAGTATTTT
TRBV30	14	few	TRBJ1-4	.	CAWSTSGPREKLFF	TGTGCCTGGAGTACATCGGGACCTCGGGAAAAACTGTTTTTT
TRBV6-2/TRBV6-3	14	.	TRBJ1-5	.	CASSYEGEGQPQHF	TGTGCCAGCAGTTACGAGGGTGAGGGTCAGCCCCAGCATTTT
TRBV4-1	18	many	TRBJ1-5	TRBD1	CASSQDPDRGHSNQPQHF	TGCGCCAGCAGCCAAGACCCTGACAGGGGCCATAGCAATCAGCCCCAGCATTTT
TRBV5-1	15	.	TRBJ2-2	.	CASSLETGGTGELFF	TGCGCCAGCAGCTTGGAGACAGGAGGAACCGGGGAGCTGTTTTTT
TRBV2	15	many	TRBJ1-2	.	CASRPRQEINYGYTF	TGTGCCAGCAGGCCCAGGCAGGAGATTAACTATGGCTACACCTTC
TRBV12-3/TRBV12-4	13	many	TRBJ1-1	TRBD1	CASSTGANTEAFF	TGTGCCAGCAGTACAGGGGCGAACACTGAAGCTTTCTTT
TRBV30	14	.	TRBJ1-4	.	CAWSTSGPRETLFF	TGTGCCTGGAGTACATCGGGACCTCGGGAAACACTGTTTTTT
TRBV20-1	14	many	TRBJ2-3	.	CSAREYQRTDTQYF	TGCAGTGCTCGAGAGTATCAACGGACAGATACGCAGTATTTT
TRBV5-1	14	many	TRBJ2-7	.	CASSLEGANYEQYF	TGCGCCAGCAGCTTGGAAGGGGCAAACTACGAGCAGTACTTC
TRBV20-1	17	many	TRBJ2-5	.	CSARDSTRTEKQETQYF	TGCAGTGCTAGAGATTCGACCCGGACAGAGAAGCAAGAGACCCAGTACTTC
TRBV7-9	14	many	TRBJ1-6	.	CASTEGQGNSPLHF	TGTGCCAGCACAGAGGGGCAGGGAAATTCACCCCTCCACTTT
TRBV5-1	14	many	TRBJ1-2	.	CASSLEGSAYGYTF	TGCGCCAGCAGCTTGGAGGGGTCGGCTTATGGCTACACCTTC
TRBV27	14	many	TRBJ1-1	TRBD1	CASSLDRPNGEAFF	TGTGCCAGCAGTTTGGACAGGCCGAACGGTGAAGCTTTCTTT
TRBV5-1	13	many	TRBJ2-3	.	CASTRGGGDTQYF	TGCGCCAGCACCCGAGGGGGAGGAGATACGCAGTATTTT
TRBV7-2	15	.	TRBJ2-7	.	CASSLLSLFSYEQYF	TGTGCCAGCAGCTTATTGTCGTTATTCTCCTACGAGCAGTACTTC
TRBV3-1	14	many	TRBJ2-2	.	CASSQLRNTGELFF	TGTGCCAGCAGCCAACTCCGTAACACCGGGGAGCTGTTTTTT
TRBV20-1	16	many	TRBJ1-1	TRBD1	CSARDPSTGPGTEAFF	TGCAGTGCTAGAGATCCCTCGACAGGGCCAGGCACTGAAGCTTTCTTT
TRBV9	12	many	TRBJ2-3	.	CASRSEGGTQYF	TGTGCCAGCAGATCCGAGGGGGGTACGCAGTATTTT
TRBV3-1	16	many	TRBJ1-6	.	CASSQDLSPGDSPLHF	TGTGCCAGCAGCCAAGATCTTAGTCCCGGGGACTCACCCCTCCACTTT
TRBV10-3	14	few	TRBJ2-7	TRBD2	CAISVSGAPHEQYF	TGTGCCATCAGTGTTAGCGGGGCGCCCCACGAGCAGTACTTC
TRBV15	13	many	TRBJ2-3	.	CATSRVLSYTQYF	TGTGCCACCAGCAGAGTCCTCAGCTATACGCAGTATTTT
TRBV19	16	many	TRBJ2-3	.	CASSGRQWFTTDTQYF	TGTGCCAGTAGTGGGCGACAGTGGTTCACCACAGATACGCAGTATTTT
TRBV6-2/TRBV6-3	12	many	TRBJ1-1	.	CAGRDKGTEAFF	TGTGCCGGAAGGGACAAGGGAACTGAAGCTTTCTTT
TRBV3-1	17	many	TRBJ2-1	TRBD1	CASSHSPRDRGPNEQFF	TGTGCCAGCAGCCACAGCCCCCGGGACAGGGGGCCGAATGAGCAGTTCTTC
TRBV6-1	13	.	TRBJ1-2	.	CASSQGFGYAYTF	TGTGCCAGCAGTCAGGGGTTCGGCTATGCCTACACCTTC
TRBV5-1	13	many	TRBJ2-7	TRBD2	CASSPREAYEQYF	TGCGCCAGCAGCCCTCGGGAGGCCTACGAGCAGTACTTC
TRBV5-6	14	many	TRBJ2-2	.	CASSFGRFTRELFF	TGTGCCAGCAGCTTCGGTCGTTTCACTCGGGAGCTGTTTTTT
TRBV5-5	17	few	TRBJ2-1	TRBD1	CASSLAPGQGSYNEQFF	TGTGCCAGCAGCTTGGCGCCGGGACAGGGCTCCTACAATGAGCAGTTCTTC
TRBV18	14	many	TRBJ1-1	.	CASSPVGSWTEAFF	TGTGCCAGCTCACCAGTAGGCAGTTGGACTGAAGCTTTCTTT
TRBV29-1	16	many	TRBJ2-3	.	CSAHPSDAQWTDTQYF	TGCAGCGCCCACCCGAGCGACGCCCAGTGGACAGATACGCAGTATTTT
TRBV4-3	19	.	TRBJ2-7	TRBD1	CASSQDRTGGQVNPYEQYF	TGCGCCAGCAGCCAAGATAGAACAGGGGGTCAGGTAAATCCCTACGAGCAGTACTTC
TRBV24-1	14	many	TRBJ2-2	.	CATSDGGNTGELFF	TGTGCCACCAGTGATGGAGGGAACACCGGGGAGCTGTTTTTT
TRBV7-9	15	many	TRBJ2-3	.	CASSFRLGTTDTQYF	TGTGCCAGCAGCTTCCGACTAGGGACAACAGATACGCAGTATTTT
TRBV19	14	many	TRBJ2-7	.	CASSITFSSYEQYF	TGTGCCAGTAGTATAACGTTCAGCTCCTACGAGCAGTACTTC
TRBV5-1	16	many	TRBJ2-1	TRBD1	CASSSRGQGGTDEQFF	TGCGCCAGCAGCTCTAGGGGACAGGGGGGTACTGATGAGCAGTTCTTC
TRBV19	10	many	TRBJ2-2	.	CASKNGELFF	TGTGCCAGTAAAAACGGGGAGCTGTTTTTT
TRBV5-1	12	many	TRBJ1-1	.	CASSLTGGEAFF	TGCGCCAGCAGCTTGACCGGAGGTGAAGCTTTCTTT
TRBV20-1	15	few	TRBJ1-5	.	CSVPSDGPQNQPQHF	TGCAGTGTCCCCTCCGATGGGCCTCAGAATCAGCCCCAGCATTTT
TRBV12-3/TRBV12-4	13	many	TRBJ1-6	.	CASSSWWNSPLHF	TGTGCCAGCAGTTCTTGGTGGAATTCACCCCTCCACTTT
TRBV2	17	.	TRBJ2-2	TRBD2	CATRDSLAGGRTGELFF	TGTGCCACCAGGGACTCTCTAGCGGGGGGCCGGACCGGGGAGCTGTTTTTT